Following are 20 T cell receptor beta chains from one sample sequenced in a study of PD-L1 blockade in urothelial cancer. Indicated time point: pretreatment peripheral blood. Generated by immunoSEQ multiplex PCR, the TCRdb table keeps only in-frame clones and is missing some. The top ten hold 9.5% to 15% of the sample, which has 15,000 to 20,000 clones, around 89% seen once. Source: PBMCs, taken around atezolizumab (anti-PD-L1) treatment. The receptors shown here come from a man between 65 and 85 years old with urothelial cancer.

The genes are TRBV6-1 and TRBJ2-5, with 10 bases lining up with TRBD1. The J segment lost 4 bases and the V segment lost 11 bases, leaving 10 bases of the junction unmatched. Germline values: CDR1 MNHNS, CDR2 SASEGT. The CDR3 length is 14 residues. CDR3 DNA sequence: TGTGCCTGCCGGGACAGGGGAAGGGGAGAGACCCAGTACTTC. As protein: CACRDRGRGETQYF.

V usage is TRBV6-1 and J usage is TRBJ2-3, with a tentative D call TRBD1 (6 bases). V was pared by 2 bases and J by 3 bases, with 12 bases between. This CDR3 spans 15 amino acids. Per germline, CDR1 MNHNS and CDR2 SASEGT. The CDR3 bases are TGTGCCAGCAGTGAATCCAGACAGGTAACAGATACGCAGTATTTT. It encodes CASSESRQVTDTQYF.

In this sample, this clone turned up a few times. The chain is built from TRBV7-9 and TRBJ1-1; TRBD1 matches 9 bases. The CDR3 has 13 residues. Germline CDR1 is SEHNR and CDR2 is FQNEAQ (reference sequence). Trimming removed 11 bases from V and 3 bases from J; junction bases left unmatched: 7. Here the CDR3 DNA reads TGTGCCTCCGCCTGGACAGGGGACACTGAAGCTTTCTTT. Translated, it gives CASAWTGDTEAFF. The full variable domain, its missing parts supplied by reference TRBV7-9 and TRBJ1-1, is DTGVSQNPRHKITKRGQNVTFRCDPISEHNRLYWYRQTLGQGPEFLTYFQNEAQLEKSRLLSDRFSAERPKGSFSTLEIQRTEQGDSAMYLCASAWTGDTEAFFGQGTRLTVV.

This chain connects TRBV5-4 to TRBJ2-1, with 12 bases aligning to TRBD2. J was trimmed by 4 bases and V by 0 bases; bases with no gene match: 5. This CDR3 contains 17 residues. Germline-derived CDR1 and CDR2 are SGHNT and YYREEE (reference sequence). CDR3 DNA: TGTGCCAGCAGCTTGGTGGTAACTAGCGGGGGGTACAATGAGCAGTTCTTC. Amino acids: CASSLVVTSGGYNEQFF.

V gene TRBV5-5 combines with J gene TRBJ2-1; 7 nucleotides align to TRBD1. Trimming at V came to 7 bases and at J to 2 bases, leaving 9 bases not matched to a gene. There are 15 residues in the CDR3. Germline V lookup: CDR1 SGHKS, CDR2 YYEKEE (reference sequence). The CDR3 coding sequence is TGTGCCAGCCACACCCCAGGGGGAACCTACAATGAGCAGTTCTTC. Its protein product is CASHTPGGTYNEQFF.

V and J are TRBV27 and TRBJ2-5; maybe TRBD2 (7 bases). Germline V CDR1 and CDR2: MNHEY, SMNVEV (reference sequence). V lost 0 bases and J lost 5, with 13 bases in between. The length of the CDR3 is 15 residues. The CDR3 sequence: CASSLSAGAMETQYF. CDR3 nucleotides: TGTGCCAGCAGTTTATCGGCGGGGGCGATGGAGACCCAGTACTTC.

The chain uses TRBV13 and TRBJ2-1, with a tentative D call TRBD2 (5 bases). The germline V gene encodes CDR1 PRHDT and CDR2 FYEKMQ (reference sequence). The V gene lost 3 bases and the J gene lost 10 bases, with 19 bases spanning the gap. The CDR3 sequence is 15 residues long. The CDR3 sequence is CASSFDSGFVGEQFF. CDR3 coding DNA: TGTGCCAGCAGCTTCGATTCGGGATTCGTCGGGGAGCAGTTCTTC.

The chain couples TRBV9 to TRBJ1-1, with D possibly being TRBD1 (6 bases). V lost 10 bases to trimming and J lost 0 bases, with 31 bases between them. CDR1 and CDR2 (germline): SGDLS, YYNGEE. This CDR3 has 19 amino acids. CDR3 bases: TGTGCCGGACGGGACAAGAATTTTCAGGGGTACTCTATGAACACTGAAGCTTTCTTT. Protein: CAGRDKNFQGYSMNTEAFF.

The V gene is TRBV4-1, the J gene TRBJ2-3; D gene ambiguous. CDR1 is MGHRA and CDR2 is YSYEKL in the germline V gene. V lost 5 bases and J lost 6, with 12 bases in between. This CDR3 region has 13 residues. CDR3 sequence reads: CASSNSWWDTQYF. The CDR3 nucleotides read TGCGCCAGCAGCAACAGCTGGTGGGATACGCAGTATTTT.

The rearrangement links TRBV12-2 to TRBJ2-1; the table's D call TRBD2 went unverified against the DNA. TRBV12-2 is tagged as a pseudogene. The CDR3 covers 17 residues. The CDR3 is CASRRLAEAGFYNEQFF. As DNA, the CDR3 is TGTGCAAGTCGCCGCCTCGCTGAGGCTGGATTCTACAATGAGCAGTTCTTC.

A few counts support this clone. The chain carries TRBV2 and TRBJ1-3; D unresolved. Germline CDR1 SNHLY, CDR2 FYNNEI. The CDR3 totals 12 residues. V was cut by 5 bases and J by 8 bases, with 10 bases left in between. In nucleotides, the CDR3 is TGTGCCAGCAGTCTCGGGTCCGACACCATATATTTT. Protein sequence: CASSLGSDTIYF.

This chain links TRBV19 with TRBJ1-5, with a tentative D call TRBD1 (5 bases). The CDR3 loop spans 14 amino acids. Germline CDR1 is LNHDA and CDR2 is SQIVND (reference sequence). The V end was cut by 3 bases, the J end by 0 bases, with 6 bases between. CDR3 sequence reads: CASSITGSNQPQHF. The CDR3 DNA reads TGTGCCAGTAGTATCACAGGTAGCAATCAGCCCCAGCATTTT.

The rearrangement links TRBV18 to TRBJ1-6, with D maybe TRBD1 (6 bases). The V end lost 3 bases, the J end lost 9 bases, and 15 bases lay between the germline ends. Per germline, CDR1 KGHSH and CDR2 LQKENI. The CDR3 runs 15 residues. The CDR3 nucleotides are TGTGCCAGCTCACCTTCACAGGGTACGAGTTCACCCCTCCACTTT. Encoded protein: CASSPSQGTSSPLHF. Together with reference TRBV18 and TRBJ1-6, the CDR3 gives the full variable domain: NAGVMQNPRHLVRRRGQEARLRCSPMKGHSHVYWYRQLPEEGLKFMVYLQKENIIDESGMPKERFSAEFPKEGPSILRIQQVVRGDSAAYFCASSPSQGTSSPLHFGNGTRLTVT.

Only one count was recorded for this clone. The V call is TRBV18, the J call TRBJ2-3, with 9 bases matching TRBD2. Germline values: CDR1 KGHSH, CDR2 LQKENI. The V segment lost 0 bases and the J segment 3 bases; nucleotides outside the gene matches: 19. CDR3 size: 21 residues. CDR3 amino acids: CASSPPMSMLAGPLQTDTQYF. In DNA form, the CDR3 reads TGTGCCAGCTCACCACCGATGTCCATGCTAGCGGGACCGCTTCAAACAGATACGCAGTATTTT.

The V call is TRBV5-1, the J call TRBJ2-1; 8 nucleotides agree with TRBD1. The J segment lost 2 bases and the V segment lost 3 bases, leaving 4 bases of the junction unmatched. There are 15 residues in the CDR3. Germline CDR1 reads SGHRS; CDR2 reads YFSETQ. CDR3: CASSYRQGPYNEQFF. The CDR3 coding sequence is TGCGCCAGCAGCTACAGACAGGGGCCCTACAATGAGCAGTTCTTC. The entire variable domain, with the rest obtained from reference TRBV5-1 and TRBJ2-1, is as follows: KAGVTQTPRYLIKTRGQQVTLSCSPISGHRSVSWYQQTPGQGLQFLFEYFSETQRNKGNFPGRFSGRQFSNSRSEMNVSTLELGDSALYLCASSYRQGPYNEQFFGPGTRLTVL.

CDR3 coding DNA: TGTGCCAGCTCACCTTGGACTGATGAGCAGTTCTTC. It yields the protein CASSPWTDEQFF. The rearrangement uses TRBV18 and TRBJ2-1, with D perhaps matching TRBD2 (5 bases). The V gene lost 3 bases and the J gene lost 8 bases, with 8 bases spanning the gap. Germline-derived CDR1 and CDR2 are KGHSH and LQKENI. The CDR3 totals 12 residues.

The chain carries TRBV28 and TRBJ1-3; 8 nucleotides match TRBD1. Germline values: CDR1 MDHEN, CDR2 SYDVKM. J gave up 2 bases and V 5 bases, and 20 bases lay outside the gene matches. The CDR3 runs 20 residues. The CDR3 nucleotides read TGTGCCAGCAGTAGAATCTCCCCGGGACAGGTTTGGTCGGCTGGAAACACCATATATTTT. This codes for CASSRISPGQVWSAGNTIYF. Drawing the rest from reference TRBV28 and TRBJ1-3, the complete variable domain is DVKVTQSSRYLVKRTGEKVFLECVQDMDHENMFWYRQDPGLGLRLIYFSYDVKMKEKGDIPEGYSVSREKKERFSLILESASTNQTSMYLCASSRISPGQVWSAGNTIYFGEGSWLTVV.

This chain joins TRBV28 and TRBJ2-3, with 7 nucleotides matching TRBD1. CDR1 and CDR2 (germline): MDHEN, SYDVKM. CDR3 length: 15 amino acids. The V segment lost 6 bases and the J segment 3 bases; nucleotides outside the gene matches: 9. CDR3 in amino acids: CASRSAGTETDTQYF. The DNA of the CDR3 is TGTGCCAGCAGAAGCGCCGGGACAGAGACAGATACGCAGTATTTT.

This clone was detected once. J is TRBJ2-7 and V is TRBV27, with D possibly TRBD2 on 7 matching bases. The CDR3 is made up of 15 amino acids. Per germline, CDR1 MNHEY and CDR2 SMNVEV (reference sequence). Trimming removed 6 bases from V and 0 bases from J, with 15 bases in between. The CDR3 DNA follows: TGTGCCAGCAGACCCTCGGGGGGCCCCTCCTACGAGCAGTACTTC. Its translation: CASRPSGGPSYEQYF.

The V call is TRBV5-1, the J call TRBJ2-5; D is perhaps TRBD1 (5 bases). The germline V gene encodes CDR1 SGHRS and CDR2 YFSETQ. V lost 1 base, J lost 5 bases, and 9 bases lay in between. CDR3 length: 13 residues. The DNA of the CDR3 is TGCGCCAGCAGCTTGCAGGGTGAGGAGACCCAGTACTTC. Its protein product is CASSLQGEETQYF.